The source of this T cell receptor (beta chain) is a study of blood T cell repertoires in COVID-19. Study information: Nucleic acid was either cDNA or gDNA, and it came from T cells, B-cell-depleted T cells, or PBMCs.

Per the original data handling: Amplification with reference gene primers provided the estimates of nucleated cell counts. TCRdb's table, derived via immunoSEQ multiplex PCR, lists solely in-frame clones and lacks some. That table gives V, J and clone size, and the DNA gave D and trimming. This sample has around 450,000 clones, with about 85% found just once. Germline V gene data show CDR1 as ENHRY and CDR2 as SYGVKD. With 11 bases clipped from V and 4 bases from J, the junction kept 12 bases outside the gene matches. The CDR3 contains 15 residues. Sequenced input: PBMCs or T cells enriched from blood (not recorded which). The sequence derives from a woman under 30 with acute COVID-19. J is TRBJ1-3 and V is TRBV10-3; TRBD1 aligns across 9 bases. The CDR3 region is CASWGTGNLGNTIYF. The CDR3 DNA is TGTGCCTCCTGGGGGACAGGGAACTTAGGAAACACCATATATTTT.